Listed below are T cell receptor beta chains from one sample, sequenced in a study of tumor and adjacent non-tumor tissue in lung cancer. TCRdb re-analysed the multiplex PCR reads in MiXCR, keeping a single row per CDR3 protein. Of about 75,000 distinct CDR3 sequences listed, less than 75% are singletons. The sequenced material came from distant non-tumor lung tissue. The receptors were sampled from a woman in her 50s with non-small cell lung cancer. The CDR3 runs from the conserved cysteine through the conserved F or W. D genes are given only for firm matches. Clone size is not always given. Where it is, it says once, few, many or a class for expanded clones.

cdr3_aa: CANSYRQTGEQFF; cdr3_nt: TGTGCCAACAGTTACCGTCAGACTGGCGAGCAGTTCTTC; clone_size: NA; j_call: TRBJ2-1; d_call: NA; v_call: TRBV6-2/TRBV6-3
cdr3_aa: CASSIISGANILTF; cdr3_nt: TGTGCCAGTAGTATCATCTCTGGGGCCAACATCCTGACTTTC; clone_size: NA; j_call: TRBJ2-6; d_call: NA; v_call: TRBV19
cdr3_aa: CSVMDRTSYEQYF; cdr3_nt: TGCAGTGTTATGGACAGGACATCCTACGAGCAGTACTTC; clone_size: many; j_call: TRBJ2-7; d_call: TRBD1; v_call: TRBV20-1
cdr3_aa: CASNLASGTDMQYF; cdr3_nt: TGTGCCAGCAACTTAGCGAGCGGGACAGATATGCAGTATTTT; clone_size: NA; j_call: TRBJ2-3; d_call: NA; v_call: TRBV11-1
cdr3_aa: CASGTSESDEQFF; cdr3_nt: TGTGCCAGCGGGACTAGCGAGAGCGATGAGCAGTTCTTC; clone_size: many; j_call: TRBJ2-1; d_call: TRBD2; v_call: TRBV6-6
cdr3_aa: CSARDFAFGDYTF; cdr3_nt: TGCAGTGCTAGAGATTTTGCCTTTGGGGACTACACTTTC; clone_size: NA; j_call: TRBJ1-2; d_call: NA; v_call: TRBV20-1
cdr3_aa: CASSLYWDSEQYF; cdr3_nt: TGTGCCAGCAGCTTGTACTGGGACAGCGAGCAGTACTTC; clone_size: NA; j_call: TRBJ2-7; d_call: TRBD1; v_call: TRBV5-4
cdr3_aa: CASSQGGQAYEQYF; cdr3_nt: TGTGCCAGCAGTCAAGGGGGACAGGCATACGAGCAGTACTTC; clone_size: NA; j_call: TRBJ2-7; d_call: TRBD1; v_call: TRBV28
cdr3_aa: CASSPEYRGTTYGYTF; cdr3_nt: TGTGCCAGCAGCCCAGAATACAGGGGGACAACCTATGGCTACACCTTC; clone_size: few; j_call: TRBJ1-2; d_call: TRBD1; v_call: TRBV5-8
cdr3_aa: CTSNSPRGVNEKVFF; cdr3_nt: TGTACCAGCAATTCCCCCCGAGGGGTTAATGAAAAAGTGTTTTTT; clone_size: NA; j_call: TRBJ1-4; d_call: NA; v_call: TRBV6-6
cdr3_aa: CASSPPSGGTFPGSTIYF; cdr3_nt: TGTGCCAGCAGCCCCCCTTCGGGGGGGACTTTCCCTGGAAGCACCATATATTTT; clone_size: NA; j_call: TRBJ1-3; d_call: NA; v_call: TRBV6-5
cdr3_aa: CASSANYEQYF; cdr3_nt: TGTGCCAGCAGTGCCAATTACGAGCAGTACTTC; clone_size: many; j_call: TRBJ2-7; d_call: NA; v_call: TRBV6-5
cdr3_aa: CVSNQGGRGGERETQYF; cdr3_nt: TGCGTCAGCAACCAAGGTGGTAGGGGAGGGGAAAGAGAGACCCAGTACTTC; clone_size: NA; j_call: TRBJ2-5; d_call: TRBD2; v_call: TRBV4-1
cdr3_aa: CASSLNNNNEQFF; cdr3_nt: TGTGCCAGCAGCCTCAACAACAACAATGAGCAGTTCTTC; clone_size: medium-sized; j_call: TRBJ2-1; d_call: NA; v_call: TRBV11-2
cdr3_aa: CTSRVGIKETQYF; cdr3_nt: TGTACCAGCAGGGTCGGTATTAAAGAGACCCAGTACTTC; clone_size: NA; j_call: TRBJ2-5; d_call: NA; v_call: TRBV11-2
cdr3_aa: CASSQVRVNTQYF; cdr3_nt: TGTGCCAGTAGCCAAGTCAGGGTGAATACGCAGTATTTT; clone_size: NA; j_call: TRBJ2-3; d_call: NA; v_call: TRBV14
cdr3_aa: CSASPGQPYEQYF; cdr3_nt: TGCAGTGCCTCTCCGGGACAGCCCTACGAGCAGTACTTC; clone_size: NA; j_call: TRBJ2-7; d_call: TRBD1; v_call: TRBV20-1
cdr3_aa: CASSLLLAGEGEQYF; cdr3_nt: TGCGCCAGCAGCTTGTTATTAGCGGGAGAGGGCGAGCAGTACTTC; clone_size: NA; j_call: TRBJ2-7; d_call: TRBD2; v_call: TRBV5-1
cdr3_aa: CSASTSGLYTQCF; cdr3_nt: TGCAGTGCTAGCACTAGCGGGCTATATACGCAGTGTTTT; clone_size: NA; j_call: TRBJ2-3; d_call: TRBD2; v_call: TRBV20-1
cdr3_aa: CASRRDGSYNEQFF; cdr3_nt: TGCGCCAGCAGACGGGACGGCTCCTACAATGAGCAGTTCTTC; clone_size: many; j_call: TRBJ2-1; d_call: NA; v_call: TRBV5-1
cdr3_aa: CASSLVSQGFHNGQFF; cdr3_nt: TGTGCCAGCAGCTTAGTCTCCCAGGGGTTCCACAATGGACAGTTCTTC; clone_size: NA; j_call: TRBJ2-1; d_call: NA; v_call: TRBV11-2
cdr3_aa: CASNSHLGAYEQYF; cdr3_nt: TGTGCCAGCAATTCCCATCTGGGGGCTTACGAGCAGTACTTC; clone_size: NA; j_call: TRBJ2-7; d_call: NA; v_call: TRBV6-1
cdr3_aa: CDGSYLGGLAEAFF; cdr3_nt: TGTGACGGCAGTTATCTGGGGGGGCTGGCTGAAGCTTTCTTT; clone_size: NA; j_call: TRBJ1-1; d_call: NA; v_call: TRBV6-5
cdr3_aa: CTITTSGGMQYF; cdr3_nt: TGTACCATCACGACTAGCGGAGGTATGCAGTATTTT; clone_size: NA; j_call: TRBJ2-3; d_call: TRBD2; v_call: TRBV10-3
cdr3_aa: CASSHIEHAYNEQFF; cdr3_nt: TGTGCCAGCAGCCACATAGAACACGCTTACAATGAGCAGTTCTTC; clone_size: NA; j_call: TRBJ2-1; d_call: NA; v_call: TRBV11-2
cdr3_aa: CACSLPQLDKQFF; cdr3_nt: TGTGCCTGCAGCTTACCTCAGCTGGATAAGCAGTTCTTC; clone_size: NA; j_call: TRBJ2-1; d_call: NA; v_call: TRBV11-1
cdr3_aa: CASSRRHGPNTRELFF; cdr3_nt: TGTGCCAGCAGCCGACGACATGGTCCGAACACCAGGGAGCTGTTTTTC; clone_size: NA; j_call: TRBJ2-2; d_call: NA; v_call: TRBV6-5
cdr3_aa: CASSSRIQGGSYEQYF; cdr3_nt: TGTGCCAGCAGCTCTAGGATACAGGGGGGATCCTACGAGCAGTACTTC; clone_size: NA; j_call: TRBJ2-7; d_call: TRBD1; v_call: TRBV28
cdr3_aa: CTCSPTGSSMNTEAFF; cdr3_nt: TGTACCTGCAGTCCGACAGGCTCCTCGATGAACACTGAAGCTTTCTTT; clone_size: NA; j_call: TRBJ1-1; d_call: NA; v_call: TRBV6-2/TRBV6-3
cdr3_aa: CASSALPETQYF; cdr3_nt: TGTGCCAGCAGCGCCCTCCCGGAAACCCAGTACTTC; clone_size: NA; j_call: TRBJ2-5; d_call: NA; v_call: TRBV6-1
cdr3_aa: CASNSGLAEHYEQYF; cdr3_nt: TGTGCCAGCAACTCGGGACTAGCGGAACACTACGAGCAGTACTTC; clone_size: NA; j_call: TRBJ2-7; d_call: TRBD2; v_call: TRBV11-1
cdr3_aa: CASSLDGIYQPQHF; cdr3_nt: TGTGCCAGCAGCCTTGATGGGATATATCAGCCTCAGCATTTT; clone_size: NA; j_call: TRBJ1-5; d_call: NA; v_call: TRBV12-3/TRBV12-4
cdr3_aa: CSAYGGRASGRETQYF; cdr3_nt: TGCAGCGCATACGGCGGGAGGGCCTCGGGTAGGGAGACCCAGTACTTC; clone_size: NA; j_call: TRBJ2-5; d_call: TRBD2; v_call: TRBV29-1
cdr3_aa: CASSLGKYRTQYF; cdr3_nt: TGCGCCAGCAGCCTAGGGAAATATAGGACCCAGTACTTC; clone_size: once; j_call: TRBJ2-5; d_call: NA; v_call: TRBV4-3
cdr3_aa: CASSIGTSGRARGNEQFF; cdr3_nt: TGTGCCAGTAGTATTGGCACTAGCGGGAGGGCCAGGGGCAATGAGCAGTTCTTC; clone_size: NA; j_call: TRBJ2-1; d_call: TRBD2; v_call: TRBV19
cdr3_aa: CASSQGTGTGGLEQYF; cdr3_nt: TGTGCCAGCAGCCAAGGGACCGGGACAGGGGGTCTCGAGCAGTACTTC; clone_size: NA; j_call: TRBJ2-7; d_call: TRBD1; v_call: TRBV7-9
cdr3_aa: CASSQIGTNEKLFF; cdr3_nt: TGTGCCAGCAGCCAAATCGGGACTAATGAAAAACTGTTTTTT; clone_size: NA; j_call: TRBJ1-4; d_call: NA; v_call: TRBV7-9
cdr3_aa: CASCRGQGQDGYIF; cdr3_nt: TGTGCCAGCTGCCGCGGACAGGGGCAGGATGGTTACATCTTC; clone_size: NA; j_call: TRBJ1-2; d_call: TRBD1; v_call: TRBV6-2/TRBV6-3
cdr3_aa: CASNLGEGVEQYF; cdr3_nt: TGTGCCAGCAACTTAGGGGAGGGCGTGGAGCAGTACTTC; clone_size: NA; j_call: TRBJ2-7; d_call: TRBD2; v_call: TRBV11-2
cdr3_aa: CTSSLDGRIGGNGQFF; cdr3_nt: TGTACCAGCAGCTTAGACGGCCGGATAGGCGGCAATGGGCAGTTCTTC; clone_size: NA; j_call: TRBJ2-1; d_call: NA; v_call: TRBV11-3
cdr3_aa: CASSFSGTVSSYNEQIF; cdr3_nt: TGTGCCAGCAGCTTTAGCGGGACAGTCAGCTCCTACAATGAGCAGATCTTC; clone_size: NA; j_call: TRBJ2-1; d_call: NA; v_call: TRBV11-3